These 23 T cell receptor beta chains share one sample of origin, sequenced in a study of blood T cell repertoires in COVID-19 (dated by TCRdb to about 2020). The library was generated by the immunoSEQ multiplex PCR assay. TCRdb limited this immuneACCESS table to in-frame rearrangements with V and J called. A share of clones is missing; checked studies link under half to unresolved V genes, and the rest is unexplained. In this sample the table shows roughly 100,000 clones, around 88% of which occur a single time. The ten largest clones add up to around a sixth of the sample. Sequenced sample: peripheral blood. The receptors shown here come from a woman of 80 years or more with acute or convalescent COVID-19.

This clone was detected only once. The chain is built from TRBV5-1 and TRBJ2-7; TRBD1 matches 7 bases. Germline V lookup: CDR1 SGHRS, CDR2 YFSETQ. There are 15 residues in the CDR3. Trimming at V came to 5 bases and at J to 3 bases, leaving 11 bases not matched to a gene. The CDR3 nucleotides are TGCGCCAGCAGGGGACAGTTGCGAGCCGGCTACGAGCAGTACTTC. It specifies CASRGQLRAGYEQYF.

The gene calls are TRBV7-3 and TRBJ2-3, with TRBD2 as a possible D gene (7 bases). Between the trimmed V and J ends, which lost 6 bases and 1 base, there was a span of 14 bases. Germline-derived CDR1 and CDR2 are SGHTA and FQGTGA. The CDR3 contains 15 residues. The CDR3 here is CASSPGGLGTDTQYF. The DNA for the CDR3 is TGTGCCAGCAGTCCGGGGGGCCTTGGCACAGATACGCAGTATTTT.

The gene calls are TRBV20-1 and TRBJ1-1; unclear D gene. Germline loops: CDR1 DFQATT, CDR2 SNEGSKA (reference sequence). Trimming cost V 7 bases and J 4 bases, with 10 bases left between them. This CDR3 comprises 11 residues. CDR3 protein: CSVVRSTEAFF. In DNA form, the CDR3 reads TGCAGTGTAGTTCGGAGCACTGAAGCTTTCTTT.

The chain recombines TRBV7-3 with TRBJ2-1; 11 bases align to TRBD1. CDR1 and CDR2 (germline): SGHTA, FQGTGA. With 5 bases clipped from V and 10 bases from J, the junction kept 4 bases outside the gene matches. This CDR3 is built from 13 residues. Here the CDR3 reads CASSPRTGGEQFF. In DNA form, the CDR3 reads TGTGCCAGCAGCCCCCGGACAGGGGGCGAGCAGTTCTTC.

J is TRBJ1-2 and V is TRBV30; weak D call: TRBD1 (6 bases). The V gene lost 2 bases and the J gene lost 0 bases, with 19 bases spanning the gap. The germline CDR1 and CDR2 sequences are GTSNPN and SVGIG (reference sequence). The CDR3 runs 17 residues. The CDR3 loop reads CAWSPSLTGQPNYGYTF. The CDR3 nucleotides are TGTGCCTGGAGTCCTTCGTTGACGGGACAACCTAACTATGGCTACACCTTC. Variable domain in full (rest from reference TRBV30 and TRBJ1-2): SQTIHQWPATLVQPVGSPLSLECTVEGTSNPNLYWYRQAAGRGLQLLFYSVGIGQISSEVPQNLSASRPQDRQFILSSKKLLLSDSGFYLCAWSPSLTGQPNYGYTFGSGTRLTVV.

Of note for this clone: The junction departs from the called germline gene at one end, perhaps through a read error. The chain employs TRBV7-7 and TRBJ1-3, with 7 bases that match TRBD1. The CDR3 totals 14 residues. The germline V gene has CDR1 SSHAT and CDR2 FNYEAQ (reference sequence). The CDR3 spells CASSSGTDGNTIYF. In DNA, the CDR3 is TGTGCTAGCAGCTCCGGGACAGATGGAAACACCATATATTTT.

The CDR3 is CASSLAQGPQETQYF. For the CDR3, the DNA is TGCGCCAGCAGCTTGGCACAGGGCCCACAAGAGACCCAGTACTTC. The genes are TRBV5-1 and TRBJ2-5; D perhaps matches TRBD1 (6 bases). Germline V gene sequence: CDR1 SGHRS, CDR2 YFSETQ. CDR3 length: 15 residues. Trimming removed 0 bases at V and 2 bases at J, with 11 bases between.

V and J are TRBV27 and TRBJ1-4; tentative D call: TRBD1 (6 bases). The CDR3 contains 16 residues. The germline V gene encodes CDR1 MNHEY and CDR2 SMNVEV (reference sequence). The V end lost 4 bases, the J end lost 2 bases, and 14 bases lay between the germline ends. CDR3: CASSSTGWETNEKLFF. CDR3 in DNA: TGTGCCAGCAGTTCCACAGGGTGGGAGACTAATGAAAAACTGTTTTTT.

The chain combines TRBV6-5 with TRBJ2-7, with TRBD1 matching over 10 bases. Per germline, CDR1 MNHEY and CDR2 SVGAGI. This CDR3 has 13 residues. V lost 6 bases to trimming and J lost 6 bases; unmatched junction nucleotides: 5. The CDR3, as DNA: TGTGCCAGCAGGACAGGGGGCGGCGGCGAGCAGTACTTC. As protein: CASRTGGGGEQYF.

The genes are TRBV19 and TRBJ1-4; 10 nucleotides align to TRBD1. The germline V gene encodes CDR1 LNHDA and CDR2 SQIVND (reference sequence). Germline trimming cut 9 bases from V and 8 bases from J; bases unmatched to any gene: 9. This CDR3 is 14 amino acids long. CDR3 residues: CASSLRDRGEKLFF. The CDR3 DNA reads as TGTGCCAGCAGCCTACGGGACAGGGGCGAAAAACTGTTTTTT.

In DNA, the CDR3 is TGTGCCAGCAGCTTAGAGGCGACAGGGTGGGGTGAAGCTTTCTTT. Its translation is CASSLEATGWGEAFF. The genes are TRBV7-9 and TRBJ1-1; 7 nucleotides agree with TRBD1. V was clipped by 1 base and J by 7 bases; unmatched bases: 9. Germline CDR1 SEHNR, CDR2 FQNEAQ (reference sequence). The CDR3 has 15 residues.

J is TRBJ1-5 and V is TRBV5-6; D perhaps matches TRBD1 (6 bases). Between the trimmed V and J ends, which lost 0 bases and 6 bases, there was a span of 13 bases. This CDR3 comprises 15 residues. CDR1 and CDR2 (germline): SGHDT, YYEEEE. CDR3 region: CASSLAAGAGQPQHF. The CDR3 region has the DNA TGTGCCAGCAGCTTGGCGGCGGGGGCAGGTCAGCCCCAGCATTTT.

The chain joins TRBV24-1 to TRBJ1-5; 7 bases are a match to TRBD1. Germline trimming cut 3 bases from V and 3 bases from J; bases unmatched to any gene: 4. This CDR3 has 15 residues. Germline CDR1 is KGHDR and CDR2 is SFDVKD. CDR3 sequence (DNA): TGTGCCACCAGTGATGTAGGGGGCGTCAATCAGCCCCAGCATTTT. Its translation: CATSDVGGVNQPQHF.

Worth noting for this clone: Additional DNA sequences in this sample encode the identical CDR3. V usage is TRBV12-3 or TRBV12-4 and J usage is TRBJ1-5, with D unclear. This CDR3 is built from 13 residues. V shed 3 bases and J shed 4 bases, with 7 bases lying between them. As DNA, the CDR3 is TGTGCCAGCAGTTTCCCGGGGAATCAGCCCCAGCATTTT. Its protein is CASSFPGNQPQHF.

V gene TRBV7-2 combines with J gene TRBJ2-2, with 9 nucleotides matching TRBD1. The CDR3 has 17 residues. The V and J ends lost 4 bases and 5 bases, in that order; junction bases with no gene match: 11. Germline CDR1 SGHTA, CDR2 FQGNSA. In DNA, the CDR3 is TGTGCCAGCAGCTCAATCCCGACAGGGGGAGATACCGGGGAGCTGTTTTTT. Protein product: CASSSIPTGGDTGELFF.

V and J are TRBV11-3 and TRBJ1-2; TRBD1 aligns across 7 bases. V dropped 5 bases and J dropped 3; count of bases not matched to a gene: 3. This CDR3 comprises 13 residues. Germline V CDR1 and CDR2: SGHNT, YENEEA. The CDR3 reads CASSPGTDYGYTF. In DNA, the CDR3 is TGTGCCAGCAGCCCCGGGACAGACTATGGCTACACCTTC.

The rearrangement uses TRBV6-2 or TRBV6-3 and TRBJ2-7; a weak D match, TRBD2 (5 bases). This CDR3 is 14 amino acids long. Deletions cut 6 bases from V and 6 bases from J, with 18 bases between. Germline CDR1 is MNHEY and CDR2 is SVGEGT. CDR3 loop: CASRPTAQRSEQYF. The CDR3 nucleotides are TGTGCCAGCAGACCTACCGCGCAGCGGTCCGAGCAGTACTTC.

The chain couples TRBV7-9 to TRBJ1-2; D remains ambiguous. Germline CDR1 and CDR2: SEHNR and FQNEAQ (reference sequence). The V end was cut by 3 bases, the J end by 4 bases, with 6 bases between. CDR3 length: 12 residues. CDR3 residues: CASSFDTYGYTF. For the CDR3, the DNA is TGTGCCAGCAGCTTCGACACCTATGGCTACACCTTC.

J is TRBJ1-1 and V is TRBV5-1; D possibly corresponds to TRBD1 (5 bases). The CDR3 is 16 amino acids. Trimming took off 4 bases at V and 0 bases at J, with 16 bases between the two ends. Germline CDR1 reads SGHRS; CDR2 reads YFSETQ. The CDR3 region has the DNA TGCGCCAGCAGCCCGGGGGGGACTTACATGAACACTGAAGCTTTCTTT. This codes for CASSPGGTYMNTEAFF.

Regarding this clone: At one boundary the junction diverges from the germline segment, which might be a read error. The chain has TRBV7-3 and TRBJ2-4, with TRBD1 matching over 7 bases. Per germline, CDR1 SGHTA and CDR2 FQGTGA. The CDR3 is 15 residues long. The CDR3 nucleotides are TGTGCCAGCAGCTCCCCTGGGACAGCGGACAACATTCAGTACTTT. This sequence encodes CASSSPGTADNIQYF.

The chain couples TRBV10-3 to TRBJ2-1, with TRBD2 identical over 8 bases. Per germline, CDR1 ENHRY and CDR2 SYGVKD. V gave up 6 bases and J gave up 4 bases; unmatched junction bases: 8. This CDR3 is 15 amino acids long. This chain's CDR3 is CAIRDGAGEYNEQFF. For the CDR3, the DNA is TGTGCCATCAGGGATGGAGCGGGGGAGTACAATGAGCAGTTCTTC.

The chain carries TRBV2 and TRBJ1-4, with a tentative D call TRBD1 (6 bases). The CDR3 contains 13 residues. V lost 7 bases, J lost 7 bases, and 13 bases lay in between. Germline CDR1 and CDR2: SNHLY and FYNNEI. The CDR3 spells CASKNRVVEKLFF. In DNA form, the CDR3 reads TGTGCCAGCAAGAACAGGGTCGTTGAAAAACTGTTTTTT.

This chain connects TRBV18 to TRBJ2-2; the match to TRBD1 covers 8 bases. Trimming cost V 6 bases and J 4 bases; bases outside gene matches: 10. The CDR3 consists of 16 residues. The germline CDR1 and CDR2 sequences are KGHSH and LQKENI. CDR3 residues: CASSRSTGVSTGELFF. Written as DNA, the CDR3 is TGTGCCAGCTCCCGTTCGACAGGGGTGAGCACCGGGGAGCTGTTTTTT.